Below, 30 T cell receptor beta chains from the same sample are listed, as sequenced in a study of identical twins. TCRdb re-analysed the 5' RACE reads in MiXCR, keeping a single row per CDR3 protein. The profile shows approximately 500,000 distinct CDR3 sequences, 13% to 15% of them singletons. This same sample was also part of a study on yellow fever vaccine responses in identical twins.

Specimen: CD4+ T cells sorted from blood. The source of these receptors is a woman between 18 and 29 years old in good health.

This clonotype turned up a few times. This chain links TRBV6-1 with TRBJ2-7; 10 positions agree with TRBD1. Looked up from germline, CDR1 is MNHNS and CDR2 is SASEGT. Trimming cost V 6 bases and J 5 bases; bases outside gene matches: 7. This CDR3 has 14 residues. Here the CDR3 DNA reads TGTGCCAGCAGGGATGACAGGGGGCGGAACGAGCAGTACTTC. This sequence encodes CASRDDRGRNEQYF.

This chain joins TRBV2 and TRBJ2-1, with D hard to call. The CDR3 is made up of 12 amino acids. Germline V gene data show CDR1 as SNHLY and CDR2 as FYNNEI. V was trimmed by 5 bases and J by 10 bases, leaving 12 bases between them. The CDR3 loop is CASSYRAVEQFF. CDR3 DNA: TGTGCCAGCAGTTATAGGGCTGTGGAGCAGTTCTTC.

This clonotype was seen many times. V gene TRBV5-1 combines with J gene TRBJ2-1, with 10 bases aligning to TRBD2. CDR3 length: 15 residues. Trimming took 5 bases from V and 7 from J; bases not matched to a gene: 9. CDR1 is SGHRS and CDR2 is YFSETQ in the germline V gene. CDR3 coding DNA: TGCGCCAGCAGTGGGTCTAGCGGGAGTGGGAATGAGCAGTTCTTC. Translation: CASSGSSGSGNEQFF.

The genes are TRBV12-3 or TRBV12-4 and TRBJ1-6; no definite D call. CDR3 length: 17 residues. Between the trimmed V and J ends, which lost 2 bases and 0 bases, there was a span of 11 bases. CDR3 DNA sequence: TGTGCCAGCAGTTTACGCGGGTCGAGCTCCTATAATTCACCCCTCCACTTT. Translated, it gives CASSLRGSSSYNSPLHF.

The V call is TRBV7-3, the J call TRBJ2-3, with a possible D match to TRBD1 (6 bases). This CDR3 has 14 residues. Germline V gene lookup returns CDR1 SGHTA and CDR2 FQGTGA. The ends were cut back, 3 bases at V and 2 bases at J, with 9 bases in the middle. This chain's CDR3 is CASSLGHTTDTQYF. The CDR3 bases are TGTGCCAGCAGCTTGGGACATACCACAGATACGCAGTATTTT. The full variable domain, in which reference TRBV7-3 and TRBJ2-3 provide the parts outside the CDR3, is GAGVSQTPSNKVTEKGKYVELRCDPISGHTALYWYRQSLGQGPEFLIYFQGTGAADDSGLPNDRFFAVRPEGSVSTLKIQRTERGDSAVYLCASSLGHTTDTQYFGPGTRLTVL.

CDR3 DNA: TGCGCCAGCAGCTTGGTAGCGGGAGGGCCCGGCCTGGCTACCTACGAGCAGTACTTC. Translating gives CASSLVAGGPGLATYEQYF. The chain joins TRBV5-1 to TRBJ2-7; TRBD2 aligns across 11 bases. The germline V gene encodes CDR1 SGHRS and CDR2 YFSETQ. There are 19 residues in the CDR3. Germline trimming cut 0 bases from V and 2 bases from J; bases unmatched to any gene: 13.

At least ten counts were recorded for this clonotype. This chain joins TRBV7-6 and TRBJ2-7; maybe TRBD1 (5 bases). CDR1 and CDR2 (germline): SGHVS, FNYEAQ. V was pared by 1 base and J by 9 bases, with 13 bases between. The CDR3 has 13 amino acids. The CDR3 DNA sequence: TGTGCCAGCAGCTTAGGGCAGGGTGGTTTGCAGTACTTC. Encoded protein: CASSLGQGGLQYF.

The V and J genes are TRBV12-3 or TRBV12-4 and TRBJ2-1; 7 nucleotides match TRBD2. V lost 5 bases, J lost 3 bases, and 4 bases stayed unmatched. The CDR3 runs 14 residues. The CDR3 DNA sequence: TGTGCCAGCAGTGGGGGGGGATTCTACAATGAGCAGTTCTTC. As protein: CASSGGGFYNEQFF.

In this sample, this clonotype turned up a few times. This chain links TRBV12-3 or TRBV12-4 with TRBJ2-1, with TRBD2 matching 7 bases. V lost 6 bases, J lost 5 bases, and 10 bases stayed unmatched. The CDR3 loop spans 15 amino acids. In nucleotides, the CDR3 is TGTGCCAGCAGCTTATCCCTCCTAGCGGACAATGAGCAGTTCTTC. It yields the protein CASSLSLLADNEQFF.

Only a few counts were recorded for this clonotype. This chain joins TRBV6-1 and TRBJ2-1; 10 bases are a match to TRBD2. V shed 5 bases and J 6 bases; nucleotides not matched to a gene: 7. Germline V CDR1 and CDR2: MNHNS, SASEGT. This CDR3 has 15 residues. CDR3 sequence reads: CASSLGTSVFNEQFF. The CDR3 DNA reads as TGTGCCAGCAGTCTTGGGACTAGCGTATTCAATGAGCAGTTCTTC.

The chain uses TRBV6-5 and TRBJ1-6, with D hard to call. Per germline, CDR1 MNHEY and CDR2 SVGAGI. V lost 4 bases and J 5 bases, leaving 15 bases between the germline ends. CDR3 size: 16 residues. This chain's CDR3 is CASSSRWALNNSPLHF. The CDR3 bases are TGTGCCAGCAGTTCCCGCTGGGCGCTAAATAATTCACCCCTCCACTTT.

The table lists this clonotype with many counts. This sequence joins TRBV12-3 or TRBV12-4 and TRBJ2-2; 8 bases align to TRBD1. The CDR3 loop spans 15 amino acids. Losses at the gene ends were 5 bases for V and 4 bases for J; bases not matched to a gene: 6. Written as DNA, the CDR3 is TGTGCCAGCAGTGTGACAGGGGTTGGCACCGGGGAGCTGTTTTTT. Protein sequence: CASSVTGVGTGELFF.

The chain uses TRBV6-2 or TRBV6-3 and TRBJ2-7, with 12 bases aligning to TRBD2. The V segment lost 6 bases and the J segment 6 bases; nucleotides outside the gene matches: 12. The CDR3 loop spans 16 amino acids. Germline-derived CDR1 and CDR2 are MNHEY and SVGEGT. CDR3 sequence: CASSGLAGGPFPEQYV. The CDR3, as DNA: TGTGCCAGCAGCGGTCTAGCGGGGGGGCCTTTTCCCGAGCAGTACGTC.

The chain links TRBV15 to TRBJ2-1; a weak D match, TRBD2 (6 bases). Germline V gene sequence: CDR1 LNHNV, CDR2 YYDKDF (reference sequence). V gave up 5 bases and J gave up 0 bases, with 8 bases separating them. The CDR3 runs 14 residues. The CDR3 region is CATSGGLSYNEQFF. CDR3 in DNA: TGTGCCACCAGCGGGGGACTCTCCTACAATGAGCAGTTCTTC.

J is TRBJ1-1 and V is TRBV11-1, with 8 nucleotides matching TRBD1. CDR3 length: 13 residues. Germline values: CDR1 SGHAT, CDR2 FQDESV (reference sequence). Losses at the gene ends were 2 bases for V and 10 bases for J; bases not matched to a gene: 6. Here the CDR3 reads CASSLSDRGAAFF. Written as DNA, the CDR3 is TGTGCCAGCAGCTTAAGCGACAGGGGCGCAGCTTTCTTT.

The chain employs TRBV20-1 and TRBJ2-5, with 8 bases aligning to TRBD1. The V gene end was trimmed by 3 bases and the J gene end by 5 bases; junction bases not matched to a gene: 5. Germline V gives CDR1 DFQATT, CDR2 SNEGSKA (reference sequence). The CDR3 contains 13 residues. Written as DNA, the CDR3 is TGCAGTGCTAGGGACAGGGTAGGGGAGACCCAGTACTTC. The encoded protein is CSARDRVGETQYF.

This rearrangement joins TRBV5-1 to TRBJ2-1; 12 nucleotides align to TRBD1. CDR3 length equals 15 residues. Unmatched junction bases numbered 4, after V lost 2 bases and J lost 7 bases. The V gene's germline CDR1 is SGHRS and CDR2 YFSETQ. The CDR3 region is CASSFGTGGKNEQFF. The CDR3 coding sequence is TGCGCCAGCAGCTTCGGGACAGGGGGCAAAAATGAGCAGTTCTTC. Full variable domain (remainder filled in from reference TRBV5-1 and TRBJ2-1): KAGVTQTPRYLIKTRGQQVTLSCSPISGHRSVSWYQQTPGQGLQFLFEYFSETQRNKGNFPGRFSGRQFSNSRSEMNVSTLELGDSALYLCASSFGTGGKNEQFFGPGTRLTVL.

V usage is TRBV24-1 and J usage is TRBJ2-4, with a weak D call TRBD2 (5 bases). This CDR3 is 15 amino acids long. CDR1 and CDR2 (germline): KGHDR, SFDVKD. V was clipped by 9 bases and J by 0 bases, with 14 bases between them. CDR3 bases: TGTGCCACCTCAAAGGGTGGAGGAGCCAAAAACATTCAGTACTTC. Protein: CATSKGGGAKNIQYF.

This clonotype turned up a few times. This chain links TRBV6-2 or TRBV6-3 with TRBJ2-2; D call uncertain. The length of the CDR3 is 13 residues. Germline values: CDR1 MNHEY, CDR2 SVGEGT. Trimming pared 0 bases from V and 4 bases from J, leaving 3 bases between. CDR3 coding DNA: TGTGCCAGCAGTTACTCCGGCACCGGGGAGCTGTTTTTT. Amino acid sequence: CASSYSGTGELFF.

This clonotype was recorded a few times. The rearrangement uses TRBV24-1 and TRBJ2-2, with a weak D call TRBD1 (5 bases). Trimming removed 4 bases from V and 5 bases from J, with 10 bases in between. Germline CDR1 reads KGHDR; CDR2 reads SFDVKD. CDR3 length equals 14 residues. This CDR3 reads CATSENAGTGELFF. CDR3 DNA: TGTGCCACCAGTGAAAACGCAGGGACCGGGGAGCTGTTTTTT.

This rearrangement joins TRBV29-1 to TRBJ1-1; D is undetermined. Per germline, CDR1 SQVTM and CDR2 ANQGSEA. Trimming took 6 bases from V and 3 from J, leaving 8 bases between them. The CDR3 totals 11 residues. This CDR3 reads CSVGPYTEAFF. The CDR3 DNA reads TGCAGCGTCGGGCCGTACACTGAAGCTTTCTTT.

This clonotype came up many times. The DNA for the CDR3 is TGCAGTGCTAGAGATATAAAACTAGCGGATAAAGGCGATGAGCAGTTCTTC. Translation gives CSARDIKLADKGDEQFF. The gene calls are TRBV20-1 and TRBJ2-1; TRBD2 matches 8 bases. The CDR3 is 17 residues long. From germline, CDR1 is DFQATT and CDR2 SNEGSKA (reference sequence). V trimming: 0 bases; J trimming: 8 bases; junction bases outside the gene matches: 15.

This clonotype was seen a handful of times. V gene TRBV5-6 combines with J gene TRBJ2-1; D assignment may be TRBD1 or TRBD2 (5 bases each). The germline gives CDR1 SGHDT, CDR2 YYEEEE. This CDR3 is built from 15 residues. The V gene lost 2 bases and the J gene lost 4 bases, with 13 bases spanning the gap. This CDR3 is CASSFEGFFYNEQFF. The DNA for the CDR3 is TGTGCCAGCAGCTTCGAGGGGTTTTTTTACAATGAGCAGTTCTTC. Full variable domain (remainder filled in from reference TRBV5-6 and TRBJ2-1): DAGVTQSPTHLIKTRGQQVTLRCSPKSGHDTVSWYQQALGQGPQFIFQYYEEEERQRGNFPDRFSGHQFPNYSSELNVNALLLGDSALYLCASSFEGFFYNEQFFGPGTRLTVL.

This clonotype was counted a few times. The J gene is TRBJ2-7, the V gene TRBV4-2; maybe TRBD2 (6 bases). CDR1 is LGHNA, CDR2 YNFKEQ, per germline. This CDR3 spans 14 amino acids. The V end was cut by 4 bases, the J end by 0 bases, with 10 bases between. The CDR3 loop reads CASSPSGDSYEQYF. Written as DNA, the CDR3 is TGTGCCAGCAGCCCCTCGGGGGACTCCTACGAGCAGTACTTC.

This clonotype was detected a few times. CDR3 residues: CASSSPRDRVENEQFF. In DNA, the CDR3 is TGTGCCAGCAGCTCACCACGGGACAGGGTAGAAAATGAGCAGTTCTTC. The gene calls are TRBV11-3 and TRBJ2-1; 9 positions match TRBD1. Germline values: CDR1 SGHNT, CDR2 YENEEA. The CDR3 consists of 16 residues. The J segment lost 7 bases and the V segment lost 4 bases, leaving 11 bases of the junction unmatched.

Many counts were recorded for this clonotype. The V and J genes are TRBV12-3 or TRBV12-4 and TRBJ2-7; D perhaps matches TRBD1 (6 bases). This CDR3 is built from 14 residues. V was pared by 0 bases and J by 5 bases, with 11 bases between. CDR3 in DNA: TGTGCCAGCAGTTTAGCGACAGGTACAAACGAGCAGTACTTC. Translation gives CASSLATGTNEQYF.

Ten or more counts support this clonotype. This chain connects TRBV5-1 to TRBJ1-5; TRBD1 might be the D (6 bases). V lost 5 bases and J 7 bases, leaving 19 bases between the germline ends. Germline CDR1 SGHRS, CDR2 YFSETQ. The CDR3 has 15 amino acids. In DNA form, the CDR3 reads TGCGCCAGCAGTCCGGGGGACACTTATGGACAGCCCCAGCATTTT. It specifies CASSPGDTYGQPQHF.

The V gene is TRBV29-1, the J gene TRBJ1-5; the match to TRBD1 covers 7 bases. The length of the CDR3 is 13 residues. Germline trimming cut 7 bases from V and 4 bases from J; bases unmatched to any gene: 7. The germline gives CDR1 SQVTM, CDR2 ANQGSEA. The CDR3 here is CSARDSTNQPQHF. The CDR3 region has the DNA TGCAGCGCCCGGGACAGCACAAATCAGCCCCAGCATTTT.

This clonotype was seen more than once but under ten times. The rearrangement uses TRBV28 and TRBJ1-4; weak D call: TRBD1 (6 bases). Germline V gene data show CDR1 as MDHEN and CDR2 as SYDVKM. With 5 bases removed from V and 5 bases from J, the gap between germline ends came to 15 bases. This CDR3 has 15 residues. CDR3 coding DNA: TGTGCCAGCAGTGACTCCGGGGGCAAAAATGAAAAACTGTTTTTT. Residues: CASSDSGGKNEKLFF.

This clonotype was picked up a small number of times. The chain couples TRBV28 to TRBJ2-1; D may be TRBD1 (5 bases). The CDR3 is 14 residues long. V lost 8 bases, J lost 2 bases, and 13 bases lay in between. Germline V gene data show CDR1 as MDHEN and CDR2 as SYDVKM. The CDR3 loop is CASRNQGPYNEQFF. The CDR3 DNA follows: TGTGCCAGCCGCAACCAGGGTCCCTACAATGAGCAGTTCTTC.